What follows describes a single TCR beta chain. Germline-derived CDR1 and CDR2 are MNHEY and SVGEGT. With V trimmed by 4 bases and J by 8 bases, 7 bases remained unmatched. This CDR3 comprises 14 residues. Source study methods: Amplifying reference gene primers gave estimates of nucleated cell counts. Clones were read by immunoSEQ multiplex PCR, and TCRdb kept only the in-frame ones, dropping some. V, J and clone size are taken as reported in that table, and D and trimming were inferred from the DNA itself. The sample has 150,000 or so clones, roughly 88% seen once. The data originate from a study of blood T cell repertoires in COVID-19. Study as a whole: Some COVID-19 samples were acute and others convalescent; all came from the United States, Italy and Spain. T cells, B-cell-depleted T cells, or PBMCs supplied cDNA or gDNA.

The gene calls are TRBV6-2 or TRBV6-3 and TRBJ2-7; 11 bases line up with TRBD1. This TCR came from a woman aged 50 to 60 with acute or convalescent COVID-19. Input material: peripheral blood. The CDR3 DNA reads TGTGCCAGCAGTTCCATCGGACAGGGGGCGAAGCAGTACTTC. It yields the protein CASSSIGQGAKQYF.